This T cell receptor (beta chain) is from a study of PD-1 blockade in classical Hodgkin lymphoma. Across the whole study: Intravenous delivery of nivolumab at 3 mg/kg to patients occurred every 2 weeks. Findings and limits, study-wide: Those starting nivolumab under 1 year post-ASCT were excluded. Patients with a complete response exhibited baseline diversity comparable to newly diagnosed patients.

Note on this clone: Its antigen is unidentified.

V was shortened by 5 bases and J by 0 bases, with 5 bases between the two germline ends. Germline lookup yields CDR1 SQVTM and CDR2 ANQGSEA. The CDR3 loop spans 13 amino acids. Time point in this sample: cycle 4 day 1 (C4D1), after more than 5 weeks of nivolumab. Every patient was affected by relapse after autologous stem cell transplantation, while exposure to brentuximab vedotin was not uniform. Clones were sequenced by immunoSEQ multiplex PCR, and TCRdb holds only the in-frame ones, with some missing. Seen here are 100,000 to 120,000 clones, approximately 89% observed once, and the top ten hold around 20%.

This clonotype was sampled from a human donor with classical Hodgkin lymphoma. The chain joins TRBV29-1 to TRBJ2-6; D is undetermined. This specimen consisted of peripheral blood mononuclear cells (PBMCs), obtained before the fourth cycle of nivolumab. The DNA of the CDR3 is TGCAGCGTTTACCTCTCTGGGGCCAACGTCCTGACTTTC. As protein: CSVYLSGANVLTF.